Presented here are 11 T cell receptor beta chains from one specimen sequenced in a study of blood T cell repertoires in COVID-19. Assay: immunoSEQ multiplex PCR; the TCRdb copy retains only in-frame clones and omits some. Among over 90,000 clones, over 75% were seen once, and the ten largest hold roughly 25%. The sequenced material came from peripheral blood. The receptors derive from a man older than 75 with active or convalescent COVID-19.

The chain employs TRBV20-1 and TRBJ2-5; D unresolved. The ends were cut back, 6 bases at V and 2 bases at J, with 4 bases in the middle. This CDR3 contains 10 residues. Germline V lookup: CDR1 DFQATT, CDR2 SNEGSKA (reference sequence). CDR3 nucleotides: TGCAGTGCACAACAAGAGACCCAGTACTTC. Translated, it gives CSAQQETQYF.

V usage is TRBV3-1 (or the pseudogene TRBV3-2) and J usage is TRBJ2-5; no clear D. Germline loops: CDR1 LGHDT, CDR2 YNNKEL (reference sequence). V lost 0 bases to trimming and J lost 2 bases, with 7 bases between them. CDR3 length equals 14 residues. CDR3 loop: CASSQDPSQETQYF. In DNA form, the CDR3 reads TGTGCCAGCAGCCAAGACCCCAGTCAAGAGACCCAGTACTTC.

The rearrangement uses TRBV30 and TRBJ1-2; D call uncertain. Germline V gene data show CDR1 as GTSNPN and CDR2 as SVGIG (reference sequence). V was cut by 3 bases and J by 1 base, with 9 bases left in between. This CDR3 comprises 13 residues. The CDR3 sequence is CAWSNEYNYGYTF. The CDR3 bases are TGTGCCTGGAGCAACGAGTATAACTATGGCTACACCTTC.

The CDR3 nucleotides read TGTGCCAGCTCACCTCCGGGACAGGGGGCGAGGGGGGCCAACGTCCTGACTTTC. Its translation: CASSPPGQGARGANVLTF. The chain recombines TRBV18 with TRBJ2-6, with 12 bases fitting TRBD1. V lost 3 bases and J lost 4; bases outside the gene matches: 7. Germline-derived CDR1 and CDR2 are KGHSH and LQKENI. The CDR3 length is 18 residues.

This clone was detected a few times. The rearrangement links TRBV6-1 to TRBJ1-6, with TRBD1 as a possible D gene (6 bases). V was cut by 2 bases and J by 6 bases, with 8 bases left in between. Germline V gives CDR1 MNHNS, CDR2 SASEGT. The CDR3 consists of 14 residues. The CDR3 region is CASSELGGNSPLHF. CDR3 nucleotides: TGTGCCAGCAGTGAATTAGGGGGTAATTCACCCCTCCACTTT.

The genes are TRBV19 and TRBJ1-5; 8 bases agree with TRBD1. The junction had 6 bases not matched to a gene; V was cut back by 7 bases and J by 4 bases. Germline V gene lookup returns CDR1 LNHDA and CDR2 SQIVND (reference sequence). The length of the CDR3 is 14 residues. CDR3 DNA: TGTGCCAGTATGAGGACAGGGCGAAATCAGCCCCAGCATTTT. Protein product: CASMRTGRNQPQHF.

The gene calls are TRBV3-1 (or the pseudogene TRBV3-2) and TRBJ1-2, with D possibly TRBD1 on 6 matching bases. V was clipped by 4 bases and J by 4 bases, with 13 bases between them. The V gene's germline CDR1 is LGHDT and CDR2 YNNKEL (reference sequence). The CDR3 has 14 residues. The CDR3 sequence is CASSLGPRGYGYTF. CDR3 DNA: TGTGCCAGCAGCCTCGGTCCCAGGGGCTATGGCTACACCTTC.

The CDR3 here is CASSFAENTEAFF. CDR3 DNA: TGTGCCAGCAGTTTCGCAGAGAACACTGAAGCTTTCTTT. The chain is built from TRBV12-3 or TRBV12-4 and TRBJ1-1, with D hard to call. Trimming removed 3 bases from V and 1 base from J, with 6 bases in between. The CDR3 loop spans 13 amino acids.

The sample holds one count of this clone. In nucleotides, the CDR3 is TGTGCCAGTAGCGGTCCGGGACAGGGTTCCTACGAGCAGTACTTC. Amino acid sequence: CASSGPGQGSYEQYF. The chain employs TRBV19 and TRBJ2-7; 9 positions agree with TRBD1. The CDR3 runs 15 residues. Germline CDR1 and CDR2: LNHDA and SQIVND (reference sequence). V trimming: 6 bases; J trimming: 1 base; junction bases outside the gene matches: 7.

This chain links TRBV7-9 with TRBJ1-2; possible D gene TRBD1, 6 bases. Germline CDR1 is SEHNR and CDR2 is FQNEAQ (reference sequence). V lost 7 bases and J lost 5, with 17 bases in between. The CDR3 loop spans 14 amino acids. Here the CDR3 reads CASTVAGQGYGYTF. CDR3 DNA: TGTGCCAGCACTGTCGCAGGGCAGGGGTATGGCTACACCTTC.

This chain links TRBV6-9 with TRBJ1-2; D is unresolved. CDR1 and CDR2 from the germline V gene are MNHGY and SVAAGI. V was shortened by 10 bases and J by 6 bases, with 9 bases between the two germline ends. The CDR3 contains 10 residues. This chain's CDR3 is CATLSDGYTF. DNA of the CDR3: TGTGCCACTCTTTCTGATGGCTACACCTTC.